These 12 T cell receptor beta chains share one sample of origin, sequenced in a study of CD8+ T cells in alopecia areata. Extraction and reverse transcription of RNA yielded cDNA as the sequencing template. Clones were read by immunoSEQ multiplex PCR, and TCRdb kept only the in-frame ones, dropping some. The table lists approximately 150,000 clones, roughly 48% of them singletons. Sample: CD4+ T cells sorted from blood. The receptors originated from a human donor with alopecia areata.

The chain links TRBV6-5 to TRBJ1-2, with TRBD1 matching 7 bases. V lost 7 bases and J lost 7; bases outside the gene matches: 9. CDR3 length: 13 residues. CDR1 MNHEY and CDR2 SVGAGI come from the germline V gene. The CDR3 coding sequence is TGTGCCAGCAAGCGACAGGGAGTGCCTGGCTACACCTTC. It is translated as CASKRQGVPGYTF.

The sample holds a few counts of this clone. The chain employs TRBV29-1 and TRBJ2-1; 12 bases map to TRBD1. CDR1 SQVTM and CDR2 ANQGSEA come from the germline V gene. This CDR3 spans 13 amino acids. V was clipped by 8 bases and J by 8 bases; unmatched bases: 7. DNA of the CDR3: TGCAGCTGGAGTGGGACAGGGGGCTATGAGCAGTTCTTC. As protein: CSWSGTGGYEQFF.

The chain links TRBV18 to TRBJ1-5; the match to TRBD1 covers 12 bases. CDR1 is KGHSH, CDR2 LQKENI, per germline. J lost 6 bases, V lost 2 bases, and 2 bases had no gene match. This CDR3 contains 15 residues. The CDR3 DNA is TGTGCCAGCTCACCAGGGACAGGGGGCGTTCAGCCCCAGCATTTT. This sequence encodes CASSPGTGGVQPQHF.

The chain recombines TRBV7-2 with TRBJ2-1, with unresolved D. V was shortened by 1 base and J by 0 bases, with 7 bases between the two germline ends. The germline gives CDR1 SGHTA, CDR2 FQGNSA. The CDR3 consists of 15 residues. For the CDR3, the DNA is TGTGCCAGCAGCTTAGGCGGTACCTCCTACAATGAGCAGTTCTTC. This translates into CASSLGGTSYNEQFF.

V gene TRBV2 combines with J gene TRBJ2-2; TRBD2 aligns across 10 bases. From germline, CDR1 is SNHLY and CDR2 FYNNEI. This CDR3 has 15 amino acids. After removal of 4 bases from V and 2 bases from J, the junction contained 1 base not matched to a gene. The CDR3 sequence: CASSASGGNTGELFF. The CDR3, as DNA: TGTGCCAGCAGTGCTAGCGGGGGCAACACCGGGGAGCTGTTTTTT. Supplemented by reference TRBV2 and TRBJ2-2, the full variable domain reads EPEVTQTPSHQVTQMGQEVILRCVPISNHLYFYWYRQILGQKVEFLVSFYNNEISEKSEIFDDQFSVERPDGSNFTLKIRSTKLEDSAMYFCASSASGGNTGELFFGEGSRLTVL.

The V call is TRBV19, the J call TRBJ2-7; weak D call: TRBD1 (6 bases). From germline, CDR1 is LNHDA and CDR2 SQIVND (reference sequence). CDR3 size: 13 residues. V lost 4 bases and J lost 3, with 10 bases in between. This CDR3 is CASSTGHLYEQYF. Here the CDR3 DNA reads TGTGCCAGTAGTACGGGACACCTCTACGAGCAGTACTTC. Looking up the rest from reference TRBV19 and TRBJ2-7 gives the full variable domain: DGGITQSPKYLFRKEGQNVTLSCEQNLNHDAMYWYRQDPGQGLRLIYYSQIVNDFQKGDIAEGYSVSREKKESFPLTVTSAQKNPTAFYLCASSTGHLYEQYFGPGTRLTVT.

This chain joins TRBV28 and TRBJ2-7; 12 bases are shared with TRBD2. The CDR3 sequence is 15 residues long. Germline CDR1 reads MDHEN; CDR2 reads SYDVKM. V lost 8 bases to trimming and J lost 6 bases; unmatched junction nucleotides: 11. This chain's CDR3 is CASETPTSGRSEQYF. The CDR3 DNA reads TGTGCCAGCGAAACCCCGACTAGCGGGAGAAGCGAGCAGTACTTC.

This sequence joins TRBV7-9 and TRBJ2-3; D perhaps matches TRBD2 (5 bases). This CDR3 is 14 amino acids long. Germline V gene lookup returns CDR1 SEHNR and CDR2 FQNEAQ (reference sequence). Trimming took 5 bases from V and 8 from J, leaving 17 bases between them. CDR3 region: CASSKEDEFGTQYF. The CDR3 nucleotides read TGTGCCAGCAGCAAGGAGGACGAGTTCGGTACGCAGTATTTT. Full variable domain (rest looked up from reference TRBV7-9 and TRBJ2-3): DTGVSQNPRHKITKRGQNVTFRCDPISEHNRLYWYRQTLGQGPEFLTYFQNEAQLEKSRLLSDRFSAERPKGSFSTLEIQRTEQGDSAMYLCASSKEDEFGTQYFGPGTRLTVL.

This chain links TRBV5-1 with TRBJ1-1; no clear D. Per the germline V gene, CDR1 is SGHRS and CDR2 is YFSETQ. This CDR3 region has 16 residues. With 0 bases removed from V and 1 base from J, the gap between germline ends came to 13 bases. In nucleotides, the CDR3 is TGCGCCAGCAGCTTGGAAATTAGCCAGAGGAACACTGAAGCTTTCTTT. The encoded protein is CASSLEISQRNTEAFF.

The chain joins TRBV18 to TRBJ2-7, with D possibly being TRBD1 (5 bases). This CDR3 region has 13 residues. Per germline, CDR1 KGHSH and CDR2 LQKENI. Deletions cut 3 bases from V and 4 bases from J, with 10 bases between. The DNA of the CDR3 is TGTGCCAGCTCACCCGACAGAATATACGAGCAGTACTTC. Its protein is CASSPDRIYEQYF.

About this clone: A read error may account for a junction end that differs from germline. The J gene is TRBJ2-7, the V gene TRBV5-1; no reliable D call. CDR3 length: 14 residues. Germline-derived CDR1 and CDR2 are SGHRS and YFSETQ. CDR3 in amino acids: CASRLGGIWYEQYF. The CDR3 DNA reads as TGCGCCAGCCGCTTGGGTGGGATCTGGTACGAGCAGTACTTC.

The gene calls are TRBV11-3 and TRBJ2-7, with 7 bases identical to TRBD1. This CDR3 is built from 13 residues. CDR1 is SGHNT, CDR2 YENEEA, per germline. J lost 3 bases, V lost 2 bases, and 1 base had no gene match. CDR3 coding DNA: TGTGCCAGCAGCTTAACAGGGGACTACGAGCAGTACTTC. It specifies CASSLTGDYEQYF.